The entry below describes one TCR beta chain. This sample was taken from a study of blood T cells in healthy people across ages. A sample-barcoded 5' primer and a J-beta primer mix were used in a second PCR of roughly 7 to 11 cycles. MiXCR was run by TCRdb on the 5' RACE reads, yielding one entry per CDR3 protein. This table holds about 510,000 distinct CDR3 sequences, roughly a quarter found once. From germline, CDR1 is MNHNY and CDR2 SVGAGI (reference sequence). Trimming removed 5 bases at V and 2 bases at J, with 13 bases between. There are 15 residues in the CDR3. This sample also appeared in a second study, on T cells of mothers and their children. As reported in that work: All extracted RNA went into cDNA synthesis, about 1.6 ug per 15 ul. Across the analysis, no persistent microchimeric T cell clones were detected.

The sample was blood. The chain combines TRBV6-6 with TRBJ1-5; D gene ambiguous. This TCR was recovered from a boy aged 2-9 years in good health. The CDR3 reads CASSAPGGGNQPQHF. The CDR3 nucleotides are TGTGCCAGCAGTGCGCCCGGAGGTGGCAATCAGCCCCAGCATTTT.